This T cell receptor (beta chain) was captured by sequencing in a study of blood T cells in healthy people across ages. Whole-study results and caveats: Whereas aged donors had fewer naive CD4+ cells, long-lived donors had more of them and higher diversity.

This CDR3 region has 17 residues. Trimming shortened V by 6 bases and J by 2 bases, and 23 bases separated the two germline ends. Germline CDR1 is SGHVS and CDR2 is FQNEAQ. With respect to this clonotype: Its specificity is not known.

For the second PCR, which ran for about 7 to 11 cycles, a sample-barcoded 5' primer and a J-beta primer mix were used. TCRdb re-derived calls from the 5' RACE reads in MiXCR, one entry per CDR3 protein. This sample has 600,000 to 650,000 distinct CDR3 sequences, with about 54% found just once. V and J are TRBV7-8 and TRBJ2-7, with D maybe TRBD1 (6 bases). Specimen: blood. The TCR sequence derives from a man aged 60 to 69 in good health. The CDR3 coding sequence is TGTGCCAGCAGGTTGTCGGGGCTCCAGGGGAGTCCCTACGAGCAGTACTTC. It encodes CASRLSGLQGSPYEQYF.